Ten or more counts support the clone carrying this T cell receptor (beta chain). As yet, its antigen is unknown. What was amplified from RNA transcripts were TCR beta CDR3 regions. HTBI primers were used for first-round RT-PCR of the TCR CDR3. TCRdb called the multiplex PCR reads again in MiXCR, with one record for every CDR3 protein. The table includes 500,000 to 600,000 distinct CDR3 sequences, about 45% detected once. This CDR3 region has 15 residues. After removal of 3 bases from V and 6 bases from J, the junction contained 7 bases not matched to a gene. Looked up from germline, CDR1 is SGDLS and CDR2 is YYNGEE. This entry is derived from a study of T cells in Graves' hyperthyroidism and ophthalmopathy. Findings of the study overall: Blood held most thyroid clonotypes expanded above 0.001 frequency.

This receptor was obtained from an adult woman with Graves' disease, either hyperthyroidism or ophthalmopathy (not recorded which). The chain joins TRBV9 to TRBJ2-2; 8 positions match TRBD2. The sequencing sample was made of peripheral blood or thyroid tissue (not recorded which). Here the CDR3 reads CASSASGGGAGELFF. CDR3 in DNA: TGTGCCAGCAGCGCCAGCGGGGGTGGGGCCGGGGAGCTGTTTTTT. The variable domain in full, completed from reference TRBV9 and TRBJ2-2, reads DSGVTQTPKHLITATGQRVTLRCSPRSGDLSVYWYQQSLDQGLQFLIQYYNGEERAKGNILERFSAQQFPDLHSELNLSSLELGDSALYFCASSASGGGAGELFFGEGSRLTVL.